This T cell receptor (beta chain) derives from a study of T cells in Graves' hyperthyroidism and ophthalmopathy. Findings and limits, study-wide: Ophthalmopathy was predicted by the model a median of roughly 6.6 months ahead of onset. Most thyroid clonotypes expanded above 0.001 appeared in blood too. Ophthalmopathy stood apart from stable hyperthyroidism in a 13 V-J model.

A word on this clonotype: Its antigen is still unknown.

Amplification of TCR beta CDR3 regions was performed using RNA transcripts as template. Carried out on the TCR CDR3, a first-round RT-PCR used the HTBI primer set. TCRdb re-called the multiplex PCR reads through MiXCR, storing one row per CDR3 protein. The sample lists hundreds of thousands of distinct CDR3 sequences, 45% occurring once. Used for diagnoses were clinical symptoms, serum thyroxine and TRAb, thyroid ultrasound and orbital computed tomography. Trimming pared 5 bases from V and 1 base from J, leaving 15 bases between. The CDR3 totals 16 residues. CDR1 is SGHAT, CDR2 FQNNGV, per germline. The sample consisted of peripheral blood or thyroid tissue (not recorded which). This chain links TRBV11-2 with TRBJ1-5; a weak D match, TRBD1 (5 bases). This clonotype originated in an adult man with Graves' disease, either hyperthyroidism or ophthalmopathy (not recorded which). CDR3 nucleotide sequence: TGTGCCAGCAGCCGGGGGGTTTTAGGAAGCAATCAGCCCCAGCATTTT. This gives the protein CASSRGVLGSNQPQHF.